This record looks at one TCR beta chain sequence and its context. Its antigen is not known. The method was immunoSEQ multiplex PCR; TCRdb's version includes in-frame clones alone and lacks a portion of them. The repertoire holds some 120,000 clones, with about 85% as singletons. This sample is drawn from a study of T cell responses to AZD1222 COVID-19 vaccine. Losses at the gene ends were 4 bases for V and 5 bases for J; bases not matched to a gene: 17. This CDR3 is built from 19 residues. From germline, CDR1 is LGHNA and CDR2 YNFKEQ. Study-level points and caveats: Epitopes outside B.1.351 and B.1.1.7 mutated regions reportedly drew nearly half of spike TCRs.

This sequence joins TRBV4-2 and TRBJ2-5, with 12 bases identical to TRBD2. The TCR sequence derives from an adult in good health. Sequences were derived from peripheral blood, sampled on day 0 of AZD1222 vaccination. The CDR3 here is CASSLNQGWLAGGLETQYF. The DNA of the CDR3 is TGTGCCAGCAGCCTAAACCAAGGGTGGCTAGCGGGGGGGTTGGAGACCCAGTACTTC.